Sequencing of this T cell receptor (beta chain) was carried out in a study of type 1 regulatory T cells. MiXCR was run by TCRdb on the reads, yielding one entry per CDR3 protein. The sample consists of about 74,000 distinct CDR3 sequences, 63% of them appearing once. V was shortened by 4 bases and J by 1 base, with 16 bases between the two germline ends. The CDR3 sequence is 16 residues long. Looked up from germline, CDR1 is SGHDN and CDR2 is FVKESK. As regards this clonotype: The antigen is not known.

T-allo10 cells from the graft donor were described as anergic, host-alloantigen-specific, and alloantigen-specific suppressors. The clonotype originates from a human donor in good health. Source material: cultured T cells, either the whole culture or a sorted T cell fraction (not recorded which). This sample's subset: Tr1-enriched cell product generated in vitro against host alloantigens. The chain has TRBV14 and TRBJ1-2; the D gene is possibly TRBD1 (5 bases). CDR3 nucleotide sequence: TGTGCCAGCAGCCCAGGGAAGGGACCCATTAACTATGGCTACACCTTC. Translation gives CASSPGKGPINYGYTF.